This T cell receptor (beta chain) comes out of a study of OX40 agonist ivuxolimab in advanced cancers. CDR1 and CDR2 from the germline V gene are DFQATT and SNEGSKA (reference sequence). CDR3 length: 11 residues. V dropped 6 bases and J dropped 5 bases, with 10 bases sitting between them. TCRdb keeps only in-frame clones here, not all; method: immunoSEQ multiplex PCR. This sample carries tens of thousands of clones, around three quarters of them seen once, and the ten largest clones take about a sixth. The clonotype comes from an adult with an advanced solid tumor such as melanoma, head and neck, liver or kidney cancer. The material sequenced was CD4+ or CD8+ T cells sorted from blood, taken in a trial of the OX40 agonist ivuxolimab. V is TRBV20-1 and J is TRBJ1-2, with D possibly being TRBD1 (5 bases). The CDR3 coding sequence is TGCAGTGCCCCGACAGCTTATGGCTACACCTTC. Translation: CSAPTAYGYTF.